One sample yielded the 18 T cell receptor beta chains listed below, sequenced in a study of T-cell memory formation after mild COVID-19. TCRdb re-analysed the 5' RACE reads in MiXCR, keeping a single row per CDR3 protein. The sample yields some 600,000 distinct CDR3 sequences, 17% seen once. Input material: PBMCs or a T cell subset sorted from them (not recorded which). The receptors come from an adult woman who had mild COVID-19 (a few samples of this study predate the infection). Cell type and time point are not known.

The chain joins TRBV6-5 to TRBJ2-7; tentatively, D is TRBD2 (7 bases). This CDR3 has 13 amino acids. CDR1 is MNHEY, CDR2 SVGAGI, per germline. V shed 5 bases and J shed 7 bases, with 15 bases lying between them. DNA for the CDR3: TGTGCCAGCAGTCCCGGGGGGCCGAGGGAGCAGTACTTC. Encoded protein: CASSPGGPREQYF.

This clonotype occurred a few times. V and J are TRBV29-1 and TRBJ1-1; 9 positions agree with TRBD1. J lost 1 base, V lost 4 bases, and 4 bases had no gene match. This CDR3 is built from 14 residues. Germline CDR1 is SQVTM and CDR2 is ANQGSEA. As DNA, the CDR3 is TGCAGCGTTGTCCGGGACAGGGAGAACACTGAAGCTTTCTTT. Its protein is CSVVRDRENTEAFF.

This clonotype occurred a few times. This sequence joins TRBV4-3 and TRBJ1-1; 10 bases are shared with TRBD1. This CDR3 has 16 residues. Germline assignment: CDR1 LGHNA and CDR2 YSLEER. V gave up 5 bases and J gave up 0 bases; unmatched junction bases: 6. Written as DNA, the CDR3 is TGCGCCAGCAGCAACTCCGGGACAGGGGTGAACACTGAAGCTTTCTTT. Translated, it gives CASSNSGTGVNTEAFF.

This clonotype has just a few counts. The chain joins TRBV29-1 to TRBJ2-1; tentative D call: TRBD2 (6 bases). Germline V gives CDR1 SQVTM, CDR2 ANQGSEA. This CDR3 region has 13 residues. Trimming removed 6 bases from V and 0 bases from J, with 9 bases in between. The CDR3 bases are TGCAGCGTCCGGACTACCTCCTACAATGAGCAGTTCTTC. Protein: CSVRTTSYNEQFF.

In this sample, this clonotype turned up a few times. V gene TRBV7-8 combines with J gene TRBJ2-3; 10 positions agree with TRBD1. CDR3 size: 16 residues. V trimming: 5 bases; J trimming: 2 bases; junction bases outside the gene matches: 7. Germline assignment: CDR1 SGHVS and CDR2 FQNEAQ. The CDR3 sequence: CASSTRTGGFTDTQYF. CDR3 sequence (DNA): TGTGCCAGCAGCACCCGGACAGGGGGATTCACAGATACGCAGTATTTT.

This clonotype was found a few times. The V gene is TRBV5-1, the J gene TRBJ1-1; no clear D gene. The germline V gene encodes CDR1 SGHRS and CDR2 YFSETQ. CDR3 length: 12 amino acids. V lost 3 bases and J lost 6, with 9 bases in between. CDR3 region: CASSSQTAEAFF. In nucleotides, the CDR3 is TGCGCCAGCAGCTCTCAAACAGCTGAAGCTTTCTTT. The full variable domain, rest sourced from reference TRBV5-1 and TRBJ1-1, is KAGVTQTPRYLIKTRGQQVTLSCSPISGHRSVSWYQQTPGQGLQFLFEYFSETQRNKGNFPGRFSGRQFSNSRSEMNVSTLELGDSALYLCASSSQTAEAFFGQGTRLTVV.

In its sample, this clonotype was seen a few times. The chain carries TRBV6-6 and TRBJ2-7, with 10 nucleotides matching TRBD1. The CDR3 covers 14 residues. The junction had 5 bases not matched to a gene; V was cut back by 8 bases and J by 1 base. Germline V CDR1 and CDR2: MNHNY, SVGAGI (reference sequence). Written as DNA, the CDR3 is TGTGCCAGCCGGCGGGACAGGGGTTCCTACGAGCAGTACTTC. This encodes CASRRDRGSYEQYF.

This clonotype was counted between two and nine times. In nucleotides, the CDR3 is TGTGCCAGCAGCCAAGCGACGGGACTAGCGGGGGGGAAAAGCACAGATACGCAGTATTTT. It is translated as CASSQATGLAGGKSTDTQYF. The rearrangement joins TRBV4-2 to TRBJ2-3; 16 bases fit TRBD2. The CDR3 is made up of 20 amino acids. In germline, CDR1 is LGHNA, CDR2 YNFKEQ. The J segment lost 0 bases and the V segment lost 1 base, leaving 7 bases of the junction unmatched.

V gene TRBV3-1 combines with J gene TRBJ1-2; D is perhaps TRBD1 (5 bases). V was trimmed by 3 bases and J by 4 bases, leaving 12 bases between them. In germline, CDR1 is LGHDT, CDR2 YNNKEL (reference sequence). This CDR3 spans 14 amino acids. The CDR3 DNA sequence: TGTGCCAGCAGCCAGGCAGGGTCGATCTATGGCTACACCTTC. Encoded protein: CASSQAGSIYGYTF.

This clonotype was seen only a few times. This chain links TRBV11-2 with TRBJ1-1; maybe TRBD1 (6 bases). The germline V gene encodes CDR1 SGHAT and CDR2 FQNNGV. V lost 5 bases and J lost 7, with 17 bases in between. The CDR3 length is 14 residues. The CDR3 here is CASSPSGTTIEAFF. The CDR3 DNA is TGTGCCAGCAGCCCCTCCGGGACAACAATTGAAGCTTTCTTT.

The table lists this clonotype with a few counts. V usage is TRBV6-2 or TRBV6-3 and J usage is TRBJ2-7; the D gene is possibly TRBD1 (5 bases). The CDR3 is 14 amino acids. Trimming shortened V by 11 bases and J by 5 bases, and 22 bases separated the two germline ends. The V gene's germline CDR1 is MNHEY and CDR2 SVGEGT. DNA of the CDR3: TGTGCCTCCCAGACACCTTCAGGGCTCGACGAGCAGTACTTC. Amino acids: CASQTPSGLDEQYF.

The genes are TRBV19 and TRBJ1-2; 11 bases map to TRBD1. With V trimmed by 6 bases and J by 4 bases, 4 bases remained unmatched. Germline CDR1 reads LNHDA; CDR2 reads SQIVND (reference sequence). This CDR3 spans 14 amino acids. The CDR3, as DNA: TGTGCCAGTAGACCGGGACAGGGGGGCTATGGCTACACCTTC. This sequence encodes CASRPGQGGYGYTF.

This clonotype has a handful of counts. The chain joins TRBV12-5 to TRBJ2-1; D not certain. Germline CDR1 LGHNT, CDR2 FRNRAP. This CDR3 has 11 residues. V was pared by 3 bases and J by 10 bases, with 7 bases between. The CDR3 region is CASGFSGEQFF. CDR3 bases: TGTGCTAGTGGTTTTAGTGGGGAGCAGTTCTTC.

V gene TRBV10-3 combines with J gene TRBJ2-7; D is ambiguous. Germline CDR1 ENHRY, CDR2 SYGVKD. Trimming took off 10 bases at V and 0 bases at J, with 19 bases between the two ends. The CDR3 runs to 15 residues. CDR3 sequence: CATQLGPGCSYEQYF. Written as DNA, the CDR3 is TGTGCCACCCAGCTAGGACCCGGATGCTCCTACGAGCAGTACTTC.

As for this clonotype: The conserved final phenylalanine or tryptophan is absent from the CDR3, which likely points to a read error. The chain combines TRBV29-1 with TRBJ2-2; 8 bases are shared with TRBD2. The junction had 14 bases not matched to a gene; V was cut back by 7 bases and J by 4 bases. CDR3 length equals 16 residues. The germline gives CDR1 SQVTM, CDR2 ANQGSEA. CDR3: CSGMEGLGGSTGELFI. DNA for the CDR3: TGCAGCGGCATGGAGGGACTAGGGGGGAGCACCGGGGAGCTGTTTATT.

This clonotype showed up many times. The rearrangement uses TRBV5-6 and TRBJ2-7; 9 positions agree with TRBD1. V lost 4 bases to trimming and J lost 1 base; unmatched junction nucleotides: 6. CDR3 length: 15 residues. In germline, CDR1 is SGHDT, CDR2 YYEEEE. CDR3 loop: CASSLDRGNSYEQYF. The CDR3 region has the DNA TGTGCCAGCAGCCTGGACAGGGGCAATTCCTACGAGCAGTACTTC.

The sample holds many counts of this clonotype. The gene calls are TRBV27 and TRBJ2-5, with 12 bases identical to TRBD1. With V trimmed by 4 bases and J by 2 bases, 8 bases remained unmatched. This CDR3 has 17 residues. From germline, CDR1 is MNHEY and CDR2 SMNVEV (reference sequence). The CDR3 loop reads CASSSLWDRGQQETQYF. Written as DNA, the CDR3 is TGTGCCAGCAGTTCACTTTGGGACAGGGGGCAGCAAGAGACCCAGTACTTC.

The V call is TRBV5-5, the J call TRBJ1-5; D uncertain. Germline V lookup: CDR1 SGHKS, CDR2 YYEKEE (reference sequence). CDR3 length: 13 residues. Trimming removed 0 bases at V and 4 bases at J, with 5 bases between. CDR3 amino acids: CASSLVRNQPQHF. The CDR3 DNA reads as TGTGCCAGCAGCTTGGTCCGTAATCAGCCCCAGCATTTT.